These 3 T cell receptor beta chains were sequenced from one sample in a study of blood T cell repertoires in COVID-19. Repertoires were generated with immunoSEQ multiplex PCR, while TCRdb's copy carries only in-frame clones and drops some. The data contain approximately 270,000 clones, approximately 85% of them singletons. Sequenced input: PBMCs or T cells enriched from blood (not recorded which). Source of these receptors: a woman aged 50 to 60 who had recovered from COVID-19.

The chain couples TRBV18 to TRBJ2-7, with TRBD1 matching over 8 bases. The V gene end was trimmed by 4 bases and the J gene end by 2 bases; junction bases not matched to a gene: 7. Germline V gene data show CDR1 as KGHSH and CDR2 as LQKENI. The CDR3 has 15 amino acids. The CDR3 DNA follows: TGTGCCAGCTCACTCTCCGGGACAGGAGCCTACGAGCAGTACTTC. This translates into CASSLSGTGAYEQYF.

The chain links TRBV3-1 (or the pseudogene TRBV3-2) to TRBJ2-1; a possible D gene is TRBD1 (6 bases). Deletions cut 0 bases from V and 6 bases from J, with 9 bases between. The CDR3 loop spans 14 amino acids. Germline V gene data show CDR1 as LGHDT and CDR2 as YNNKEL (reference sequence). The CDR3 nucleotides read TGTGCCAGCAGCCAAGATAACAGGGCCAATGAGCAGTTCTTC. Its protein product is CASSQDNRANEQFF.

This clone was detected only once. V is TRBV5-1 and J is TRBJ1-5; the D is unclear. CDR3 length: 14 amino acids. Deletions cut 2 bases from V and 4 bases from J, with 10 bases between. CDR1 and CDR2 (germline): SGHRS, YFSETQ. CDR3: CASSFSGLNQPQHF. CDR3 nucleotide sequence: TGCGCCAGCAGCTTTTCAGGTCTGAATCAGCCCCAGCATTTT.